One T cell receptor (beta chain) is described in this entry. The germline CDR1 and CDR2 sequences are LNHDA and SQIVND (reference sequence). The CDR3 is 12 residues long. V was pared by 5 bases and J by 5 bases, with 9 bases between. The entry originates in a study of T cell responses to AZD1222 COVID-19 vaccine. Produced via immunoSEQ multiplex PCR; TCRdb's table is partial and in-frame only. The sample lists roughly 100,000 clones, 70% to 90% occurring once. This rearrangement joins TRBV19 to TRBJ1-1; maybe TRBD1 (5 bases). This clonotype originated in an adult in good health. Material: peripheral blood, obtained on day 0 of AZD1222 vaccination. CDR3 sequence: CASSSDRTEAFF. In DNA, the CDR3 is TGTGCCAGTAGTTCCGACAGAACTGAAGCTTTCTTT.